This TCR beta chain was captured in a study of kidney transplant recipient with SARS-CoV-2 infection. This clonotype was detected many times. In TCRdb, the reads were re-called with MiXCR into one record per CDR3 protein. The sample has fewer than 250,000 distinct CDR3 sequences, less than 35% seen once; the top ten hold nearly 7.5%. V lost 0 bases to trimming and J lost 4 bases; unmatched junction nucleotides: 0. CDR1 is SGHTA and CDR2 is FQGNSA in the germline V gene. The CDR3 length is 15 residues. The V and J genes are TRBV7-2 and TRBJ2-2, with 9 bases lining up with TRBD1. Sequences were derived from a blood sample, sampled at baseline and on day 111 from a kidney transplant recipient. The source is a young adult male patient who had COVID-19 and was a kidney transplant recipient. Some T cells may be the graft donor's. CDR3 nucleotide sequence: TGTGCCAGCAGCTTAGCGACAGGGGGCACCGGGGAGCTGTTTTTT. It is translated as CASSLATGGTGELFF.